The 15 T cell receptor beta chains below all came from one sample that was sequenced in a study of PD-1 blockade in classical Hodgkin lymphoma. Profiling relied on immunoSEQ multiplex PCR, and the TCRdb table lists in-frame clones only, not all of them. The sample carries tens of thousands of clones, roughly 90% recorded once. Relapse was seen in all patients after autologous stem cell transplantation, and brentuximab vedotin exposure was variable. The sample in question was peripheral blood mononuclear cells (PBMCs), obtained at baseline. These receptors originate from a human donor with classical Hodgkin lymphoma.

This rearrangement joins TRBV27 to TRBJ2-7; D is perhaps TRBD2 (6 bases). Per the germline V gene, CDR1 is MNHEY and CDR2 is SMNVEV (reference sequence). CDR3 length: 14 amino acids. V was trimmed by 0 bases and J by 4 bases, leaving 10 bases between them. CDR3 in DNA: TGTGCCAGCAGTTTATCTGCGGGGAGGTACGAGCAGTACTTC. Translating it yields CASSLSAGRYEQYF.

V is TRBV27 and J is TRBJ1-2; a weak D match, TRBD1 (5 bases). Trimming left V 0 bases short and J 2 bases short, with 7 bases between. CDR3 length: 14 amino acids. Germline CDR1 MNHEY, CDR2 SMNVEV (reference sequence). The DNA of the CDR3 is TGTGCCAGCAGTTTATCGACAGCGAACTATGGCTACACCTTC. Translation gives CASSLSTANYGYTF.

V usage is TRBV10-1 and J usage is TRBJ2-1, with 12 nucleotides matching TRBD2. The CDR3 loop spans 16 amino acids. Trimming took 3 bases from V and 5 from J; bases not matched to a gene: 5. Per the germline V gene, CDR1 is WNHNN and CDR2 is SYGVQD (reference sequence). CDR3 DNA sequence: TGCGCCAGCAGTGAAGGAGGACTAGCGGGGCACAATGAGCAGTTCTTC. This encodes CASSEGGLAGHNEQFF.

The rearrangement links TRBV2 to TRBJ1-2; D is unresolved. Trimming cost V 6 bases and J 1 base, with 9 bases left between them. The germline V gene has CDR1 SNHLY and CDR2 FYNNEI. There are 13 residues in the CDR3. The CDR3 protein is CASSEGNNYGYTF. CDR3 DNA: TGTGCCAGCAGCGAGGGAAATAACTATGGCTACACCTTC.

The chain employs TRBV28 and TRBJ1-4; tentatively, D is TRBD1 (6 bases). This CDR3 has 16 amino acids. Germline lookup yields CDR1 MDHEN and CDR2 SYDVKM. V lost 5 bases to trimming and J lost 3 bases, with 16 bases between them. CDR3 bases: TGTGCCAGCAGTAAACCGATGACAGGCCCTAATGAAAAACTGTTTTTT. Its protein is CASSKPMTGPNEKLFF.

As regards this clone: The same CDR3 can be traced to other DNA sequences in this sample. The V gene is TRBV27, the J gene TRBJ1-1, with 8 bases fitting TRBD1. CDR3 size: 14 residues. Trimming removed 6 bases from V and 5 bases from J; junction bases left unmatched: 8. CDR1 MNHEY and CDR2 SMNVEV come from the germline V gene (reference sequence). The CDR3 DNA reads TGTGCCAGCAGCCTAACAGGGGGGGGTACTGAAGCTTTCTTT. It codes for CASSLTGGGTEAFF.

This chain joins TRBV5-1 and TRBJ2-7, with a possible D match to TRBD1 (6 bases). This CDR3 region has 15 residues. V lost 2 bases, J lost 2 bases, and 14 bases lay in between. Germline V gives CDR1 SGHRS, CDR2 YFSETQ. CDR3 in DNA: TGCGCCAGCAGCTTAACAGGGAAAGAAGCCTACGAGCAGTACTTC. It encodes CASSLTGKEAYEQYF.

The V and J genes are TRBV4-1 and TRBJ2-7; TRBD2 matches at 10 bases. V was pared by 4 bases and J by 4 bases, with 4 bases of the junction left unmatched. Germline CDR1 and CDR2: MGHRA and YSYEKL. CDR3 size: 14 residues. The CDR3 sequence: CASSPGLAEYEQYF. In DNA form, the CDR3 reads TGCGCCAGCAGCCCCGGACTAGCGGAGTACGAGCAGTACTTC.

This sequence joins TRBV7-3 and TRBJ2-1, with TRBD2 matching over 10 bases. CDR3 length: 16 amino acids. In germline, CDR1 is SGHTA, CDR2 FQGTGA. V dropped 2 bases and J dropped 7; count of bases not matched to a gene: 8. The CDR3 region is CASSLLASGGGNEQFF. CDR3 nucleotides: TGTGCCAGCAGCTTATTGGCTAGCGGGGGCGGAAATGAGCAGTTCTTC.

This chain joins TRBV11-3 and TRBJ2-3, with 7 bases lining up with TRBD2. This CDR3 is 14 amino acids long. Germline CDR1 SGHNT, CDR2 YENEEA. V gave up 3 bases and J gave up 6 bases; unmatched junction bases: 6. The CDR3 DNA reads as TGTGCCAGCAGCTTGACTAGCCCCCCGGATACGCAGTATTTT. Translation: CASSLTSPPDTQYF.

This chain uses TRBV10-2 with TRBJ1-2, with 8 bases that match TRBD1. The CDR3 runs to 14 residues. Losses at the gene ends were 4 bases for V and 3 bases for J; bases not matched to a gene: 4. CDR1 WSHSY and CDR2 SAAADI come from the germline V gene. The CDR3 nucleotides read TGCGCCAGCAGTGTGGACAGGGCAGACTATGGCTACACCTTC. It is translated as CASSVDRADYGYTF.

The J gene is TRBJ2-5, the V gene TRBV5-1, with D perhaps TRBD1 (5 bases). The assigned J gene may be wrong: the sequence end matches TRBJ2-7 better. The CDR3 has 14 residues. Germline CDR1 reads SGHRS; CDR2 reads YFSETQ. CDR3 region: CANTWPGLTYEQYF. The CDR3 DNA follows: TGCGCCAACACGTGGCCAGGGCTGACCTACGAGCAGTACTTC.

V gene TRBV27 combines with J gene TRBJ2-1, with 9 bases that match TRBD1. This CDR3 spans 12 amino acids. CDR1 and CDR2 from the germline V gene are MNHEY and SMNVEV (reference sequence). The junction had 3 bases not matched to a gene; V was cut back by 6 bases and J by 9 bases. The CDR3 DNA reads as TGTGCCAGCAGGGGGACAGGGACTGAGCAGTTCTTC. It is translated as CASRGTGTEQFF.

The rearrangement joins TRBV10-3 to TRBJ2-7; D remains unclear. The CDR3 is made up of 13 amino acids. The V end was cut by 0 bases, the J end by 4 bases, with 7 bases between. Per germline, CDR1 ENHRY and CDR2 SYGVKD. The CDR3 spells CAISESVGYEQYF. As DNA, the CDR3 is TGTGCCATCAGTGAGTCGGTCGGTTACGAGCAGTACTTC.

This rearrangement joins TRBV5-4 to TRBJ2-7; D is unclear. Germline V CDR1 and CDR2: SGHNT, YYREEE (reference sequence). CDR3 length: 13 amino acids. Trimming took off 1 base at V and 0 bases at J, with 5 bases between the two ends. The CDR3 DNA reads TGTGCCAGCAGCTTGCAGAACTCCTACGAGCAGTACTTC. Protein product: CASSLQNSYEQYF.